The source of this T cell receptor (beta chain) is a study of cytomegalovirus exposure and HLA in healthy donors. Study-wide points: Earlier analysis looked at TCR beta V segments, and most were productive about 87% or about 30% of the time. In vitro work confirmed that a few CMV-associated chains recognize CMV antigens.

PCR primers comprised 60 Vbeta and 13 Jbeta primers. Assay used: immunoSEQ multiplex PCR; TCRdb lists only in-frame clones, some missing. This sample has around 150,000 clones, with approximately 78% found just once. In regard to this clone: Its antigen remains unknown.

In germline, CDR1 is GTSNPN, CDR2 SVGIG (reference sequence). J was trimmed by 1 base and V by 4 bases; bases with no gene match: 3. The CDR3 has 13 amino acids. This sequence originates from a girl aged 2 to 9 in good health and CMV-seropositive. Sequenced sample: PBMCs. The V call is TRBV30, the J call TRBJ1-1; 7 bases match TRBD1. In DNA, the CDR3 is TGTGCCTGGAATGACAGGGCGAACACTGAAGCTTTCTTT. Encoded protein: CAWNDRANTEAFF.